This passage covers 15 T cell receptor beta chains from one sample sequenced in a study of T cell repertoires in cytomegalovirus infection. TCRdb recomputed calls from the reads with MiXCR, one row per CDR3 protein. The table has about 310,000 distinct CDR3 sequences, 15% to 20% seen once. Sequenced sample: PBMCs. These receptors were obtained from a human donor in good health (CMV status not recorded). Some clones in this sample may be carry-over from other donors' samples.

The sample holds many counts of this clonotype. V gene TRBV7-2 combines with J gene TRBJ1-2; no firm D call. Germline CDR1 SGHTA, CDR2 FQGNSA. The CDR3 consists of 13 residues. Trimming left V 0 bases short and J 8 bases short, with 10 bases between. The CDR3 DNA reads TGTGCCAGCAGCTTAGCGCCCGTGGGGGGCTACACCTTC. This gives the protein CASSLAPVGGYTF.

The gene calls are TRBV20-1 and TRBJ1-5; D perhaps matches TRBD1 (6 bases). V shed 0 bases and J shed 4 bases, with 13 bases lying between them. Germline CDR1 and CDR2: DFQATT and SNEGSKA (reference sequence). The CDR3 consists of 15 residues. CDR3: CSARDLRTANQPQHF. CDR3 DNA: TGCAGTGCTAGAGATCTCCGGACAGCGAATCAGCCCCAGCATTTT.

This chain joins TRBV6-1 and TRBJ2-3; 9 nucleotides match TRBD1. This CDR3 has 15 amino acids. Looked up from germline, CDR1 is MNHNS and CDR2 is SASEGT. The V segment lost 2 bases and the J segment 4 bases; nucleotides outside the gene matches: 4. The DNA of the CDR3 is TGTGCCAGCAGTGAACCGGGACAGGGACCAGATACGCAGTATTTT. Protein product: CASSEPGQGPDTQYF.

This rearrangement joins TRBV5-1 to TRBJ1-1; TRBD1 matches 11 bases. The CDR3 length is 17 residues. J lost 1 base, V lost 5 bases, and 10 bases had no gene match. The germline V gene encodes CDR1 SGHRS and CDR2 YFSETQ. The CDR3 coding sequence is TGCGCCAGCAGACACTGGACAGGGGGCGCGAGGAACACTGAAGCTTTCTTT. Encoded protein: CASRHWTGGARNTEAFF.

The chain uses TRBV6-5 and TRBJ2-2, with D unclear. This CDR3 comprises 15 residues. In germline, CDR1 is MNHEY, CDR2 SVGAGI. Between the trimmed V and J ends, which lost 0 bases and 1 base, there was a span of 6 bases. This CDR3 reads CASSYSPWNTGELFF. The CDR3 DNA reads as TGTGCCAGCAGTTACTCGCCCTGGAACACCGGGGAGCTGTTTTTT.

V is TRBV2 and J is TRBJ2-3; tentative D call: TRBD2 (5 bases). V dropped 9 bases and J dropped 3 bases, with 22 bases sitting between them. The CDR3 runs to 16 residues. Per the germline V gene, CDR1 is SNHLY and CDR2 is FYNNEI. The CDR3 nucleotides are TGTGCCAGTGTCCAGAGCGGCCTCGCTTCGACAGATACGCAGTATTTT. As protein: CASVQSGLASTDTQYF. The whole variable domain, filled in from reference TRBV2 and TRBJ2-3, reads EPEVTQTPSHQVTQMGQEVILRCVPISNHLYFYWYRQILGQKVEFLVSFYNNEISEKSEIFDDQFSVERPDGSNFTLKIRSTKLEDSAMYFCASVQSGLASTDTQYFGPGTRLTVL.

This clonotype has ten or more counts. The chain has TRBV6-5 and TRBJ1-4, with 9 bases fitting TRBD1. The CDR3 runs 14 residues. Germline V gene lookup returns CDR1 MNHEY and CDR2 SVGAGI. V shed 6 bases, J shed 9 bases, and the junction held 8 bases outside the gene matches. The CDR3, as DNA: TGTGCCAGCAGCTCCGACAGGGGGATGCAAAAACTGTTTTTT. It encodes CASSSDRGMQKLFF.

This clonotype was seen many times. DNA of the CDR3: TGTGCCAGCAGCTTGTCTCTAGCGGGGGGGCAGGGGCAGTACTTC. Its protein product is CASSLSLAGGQGQYF. The V gene is TRBV7-2, the J gene TRBJ2-7; 12 bases align to TRBD2. The CDR3 consists of 15 residues. The germline V gene has CDR1 SGHTA and CDR2 FQGNSA. Losses at the gene ends were 3 bases for V and 9 bases for J; bases not matched to a gene: 9.

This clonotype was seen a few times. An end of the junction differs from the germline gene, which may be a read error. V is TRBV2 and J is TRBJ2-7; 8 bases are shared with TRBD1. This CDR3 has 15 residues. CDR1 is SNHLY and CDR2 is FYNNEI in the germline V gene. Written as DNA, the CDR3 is TGTGCCAGCAGTGGTATCCTTTCGGGTCAGGGGGCCGATAACTTC. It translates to CASSGILSGQGADNF.

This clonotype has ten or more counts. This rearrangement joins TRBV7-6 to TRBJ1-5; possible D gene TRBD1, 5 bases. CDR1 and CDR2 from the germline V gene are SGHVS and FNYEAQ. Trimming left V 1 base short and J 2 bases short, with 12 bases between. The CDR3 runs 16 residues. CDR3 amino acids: CASSLEQAPGNQPQHF. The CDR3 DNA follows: TGTGCCAGCAGCTTAGAACAGGCCCCGGGCAATCAGCCCCAGCATTTT.

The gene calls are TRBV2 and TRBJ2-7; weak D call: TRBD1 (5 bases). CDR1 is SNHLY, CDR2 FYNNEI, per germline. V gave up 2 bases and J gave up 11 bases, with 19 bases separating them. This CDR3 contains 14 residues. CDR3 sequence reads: CASSEWAGWGGEYF. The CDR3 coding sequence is TGTGCCAGCAGTGAATGGGCAGGGTGGGGTGGCGAGTACTTC. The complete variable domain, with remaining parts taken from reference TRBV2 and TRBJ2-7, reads EPEVTQTPSHQVTQMGQEVILRCVPISNHLYFYWYRQILGQKVEFLVSFYNNEISEKSEIFDDQFSVERPDGSNFTLKIRSTKLEDSAMYFCASSEWAGWGGEYFGPGTRLTVT.

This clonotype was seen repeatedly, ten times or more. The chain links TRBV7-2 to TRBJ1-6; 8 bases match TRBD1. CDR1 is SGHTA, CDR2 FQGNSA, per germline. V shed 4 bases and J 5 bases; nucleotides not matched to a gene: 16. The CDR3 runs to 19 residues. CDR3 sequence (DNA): TGTGCCAGCAGCTCCGCAGGGGGCGCGGTTTATTCGGATAATTCACCCCTCCACTTT. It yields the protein CASSSAGGAVYSDNSPLHF.

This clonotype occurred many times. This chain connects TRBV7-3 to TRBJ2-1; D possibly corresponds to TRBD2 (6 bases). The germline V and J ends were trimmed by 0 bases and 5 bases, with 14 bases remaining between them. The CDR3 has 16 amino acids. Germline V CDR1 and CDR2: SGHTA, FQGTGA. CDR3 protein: CASSLTGGNRHNEQFF. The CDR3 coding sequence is TGTGCCAGCAGCTTAACGGGGGGAAATAGACACAATGAGCAGTTCTTC.

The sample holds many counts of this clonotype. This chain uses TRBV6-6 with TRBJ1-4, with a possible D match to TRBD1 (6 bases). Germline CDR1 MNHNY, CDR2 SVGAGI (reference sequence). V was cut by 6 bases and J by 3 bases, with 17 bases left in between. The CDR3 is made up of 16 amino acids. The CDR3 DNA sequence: TGTGCCAGCAGATCATCCTCACAGGGAGCTAATGAAAAACTGTTTTTT. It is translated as CASRSSSQGANEKLFF.

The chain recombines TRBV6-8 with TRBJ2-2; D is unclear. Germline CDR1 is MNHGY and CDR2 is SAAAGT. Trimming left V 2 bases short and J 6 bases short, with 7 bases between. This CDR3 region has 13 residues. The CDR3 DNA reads TGTGCCAGCAGTTACCGAGTGTCCGGGGAGCTGTTTTTT. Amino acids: CASSYRVSGELFF.